Sequencing of this T cell receptor beta chain was carried out in a study of blood T cell repertoires in COVID-19 (dated by TCRdb to 2018 to 2020). In terms of the full investigation: The collaborator samples originated in the United States, Italy and Spain and spanned the acute and convalescent phases of COVID-19. The prospective study material was composed of cDNA or gDNA derived from T cells, B-cell-depleted T cells, or PBMCs. The sample metadata nearly always contained a de-identified subject ID, COVID-19 status, age in years and sex. Where available, HLA class I and class II types were taken from metadata supplied by the sample provider and were not determined by assay-based typing. Samples were obtained from the ongoing ImmuneRACE study (first 160 participants) and from over 1,000 subjects provided by 6 global collaborators. Subjects who had been exposed to COVID-19, were actively infected with it, or had recovered from it provided the deeply sampled blood TCRbeta repertoires that made up the dataset. A freely available public database, intended as a resource for researchers studying the immune response to SARS-CoV-2, is where the repertoires were released. What the authors observed across the whole study: How much clinical and demographic metadata was included differed by source and by participant, and the metadata was provided uncurated.

TCRbeta CDR3 regions were amplified from genomic DNA by means of the immunoSEQ Assay, a bias-controlled multiplex PCR. The authors processed their data as follows. The number of nucleated cells in each sample was estimated by amplification of reference gene primers within the assay. To quantify the absolute abundance of each unique TCRbeta CDR3 rearrangement, sequence reads were collapsed and filtered. For each sample, productive Simpson clonality was calculated as the square root of Simpson's diversity index across productive rearrangements. TCRdb retrieved this table from immuneACCESS and kept in-frame rearrangements only. Not all clones are present; in checked studies, unresolved V genes account for under half, and no reason is known for the remainder. The V and J calls and clone size come from that table; D and trimming were worked out from the DNA. Present in this sample are 140,000 to 150,000 clones, around 82% of which were seen just once. In total, the top ten clones hold around 5.5% of the sample.

V was cut back by 5 bases and J by 4 bases, leaving a gap of 10 bases between them. The germline V gene gives CDR1 as SGHNT and CDR2 as YENEEA. The CDR3 runs 13 amino acids, cysteine and phenylalanine included. Only CDR3 DNA is held: 39 bases, read in frame from base 1. Participants in the prospective study were enrolled through a virtual design, were aged roughly 18 to 100 years, and lived in 24 United States geographic areas. Cohort assignment in the prospective study relied on participant-reported clinical history from a screening survey and a study questionnaire. For ImmuneRACE Cohort 3, a participant was defined as recovered based on two consecutive negative NP/OP PCR tests, clearance by a healthcare professional, or resolution of symptoms. In the prospective study, whole blood, serum and a nasopharyngeal or oropharyngeal swab were collected from each participant by mobile phlebotomists. Prospective study participants could optionally give additional blood draws and questionnaires over an approximately two-month period. Blood samples from the prospective study were shipped frozen or at room temperature prior to DNA extraction.

A word on this clone: It has no known antigen specificity. Per-base quality was not reported, and no clone a single base away is much larger than it.

The sequencing input was PBMCs or T cells enriched from blood (not recorded which). The chain is made from TRBV11-3 and TRBJ2-3; matching of 6 bases hints at TRBD2 as the D gene. The TCR originated in a woman aged 45 to 65 who had recovered from COVID-19. The CDR3 has the sequence CASSKGEADTQYF. The nucleotide sequence is TGTGCCAGCAGCAAAGGGGAGGCAGATACGCAGTATTTT.